This TCR beta chain is drawn from a study of beta chain features in type 1 diabetes. Study-wide background: Examination of sorted cells across all samples involved 98,000,000 or so cells. Overall study findings and caveats: For patients, the naive, central memory and Treg TCRB repertoires appeared more alike than for healthy donors. Within each of all four CD4+ subsets, Type 1 diabetes patients had TCRB CDR3s that were moderately but significantly shorter. Equally in patients and controls, PCR might preferentially amplify shorter templates.

As concerns this clone: What it recognizes is unknown.

The single heparinised draw taken from each donor contained approximately 100 mL of blood on average. Expressed TCRB transcripts were sequenced after all isolated RNA was converted to cDNA. The assay was immunoSEQ multiplex PCR, and TCRdb's table has in-frame clones only and misses some. The sample consists of hundreds of thousands of clones, over 12% of them appearing once. The length of the CDR3 is 19 residues. Germline V gene lookup returns CDR1 SGHAT and CDR2 FQNNGV. Between the trimmed V and J ends, which lost 4 bases and 3 bases, there was a span of 28 bases. This sequence joins TRBV11-2 and TRBJ2-7; a possible D gene is TRBD2 (5 bases). Sequencing was carried out using naive CD4+ T cells from blood. This TCR derives from a man aged 18 to 29 with type 1 diabetes. The CDR3 DNA is TGTGCCAGCAGCTCCGCTTCTTGGGATTCCAGCGGCCCAAGCTACGAGCAGTACTTC. It yields the protein CASSSASWDSSGPSYEQYF.